This T cell receptor beta chain was sequenced for a study of blood T cells in healthy people across ages. Study-level points and caveats: Diversity estimated from one million T cells was considered an underestimate. Changes in expanded clonotypes were possibly confounded, as the CMV status of donors was unknown.

A second PCR, run for about 6 to 11 cycles, used a sample-barcoded 5' primer plus a J-beta primer mix. Every cDNA molecule bore a tag from a template-switch adaptor containing 12 random nucleotides. TCRdb reprocessed the 5' RACE reads via MiXCR and lists one record per CDR3 protein. The sample contains about a million distinct CDR3 sequences, roughly 51% of which appear only once. In the case of this clonotype: Antigen unknown. A much larger clone is a single base away; this may be a read error.

The source material was blood. The clonotype originates from a woman aged 55 to 70 in good health.

The CDR3 coding sequence is TGTGCCAGCAGCCAAGGCTTGGGACAGGATTTCTATGGCTACACCTTC. This sequence encodes CASSQGLGQDFYGYTF. The rearrangement joins TRBV3-1 to TRBJ1-2; TRBD1 matches at 8 bases. Germline assignment: CDR1 LGHDT and CDR2 YNNKEL (reference sequence). V lost 1 base, J lost 4 bases, and 8 bases stayed unmatched. CDR3 length: 16 residues.